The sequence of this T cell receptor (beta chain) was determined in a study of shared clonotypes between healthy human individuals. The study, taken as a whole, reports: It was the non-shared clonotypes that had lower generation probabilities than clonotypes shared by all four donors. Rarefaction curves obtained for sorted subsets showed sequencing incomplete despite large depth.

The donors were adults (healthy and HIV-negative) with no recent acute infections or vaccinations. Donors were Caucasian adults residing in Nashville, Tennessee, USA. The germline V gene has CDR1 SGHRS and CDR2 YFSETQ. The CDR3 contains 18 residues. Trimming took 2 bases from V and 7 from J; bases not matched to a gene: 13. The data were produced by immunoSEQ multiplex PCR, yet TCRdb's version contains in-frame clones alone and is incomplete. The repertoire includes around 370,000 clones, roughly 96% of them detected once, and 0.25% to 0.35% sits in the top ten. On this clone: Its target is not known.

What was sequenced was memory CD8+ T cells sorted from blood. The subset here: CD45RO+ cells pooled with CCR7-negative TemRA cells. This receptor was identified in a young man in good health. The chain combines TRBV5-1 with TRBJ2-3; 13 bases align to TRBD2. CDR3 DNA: TGCGCCAGCAGCTTACTAGATCGGACTAGCGGGAGTTTGTATACGCAGTATTTT. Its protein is CASSLLDRTSGSLYTQYF.